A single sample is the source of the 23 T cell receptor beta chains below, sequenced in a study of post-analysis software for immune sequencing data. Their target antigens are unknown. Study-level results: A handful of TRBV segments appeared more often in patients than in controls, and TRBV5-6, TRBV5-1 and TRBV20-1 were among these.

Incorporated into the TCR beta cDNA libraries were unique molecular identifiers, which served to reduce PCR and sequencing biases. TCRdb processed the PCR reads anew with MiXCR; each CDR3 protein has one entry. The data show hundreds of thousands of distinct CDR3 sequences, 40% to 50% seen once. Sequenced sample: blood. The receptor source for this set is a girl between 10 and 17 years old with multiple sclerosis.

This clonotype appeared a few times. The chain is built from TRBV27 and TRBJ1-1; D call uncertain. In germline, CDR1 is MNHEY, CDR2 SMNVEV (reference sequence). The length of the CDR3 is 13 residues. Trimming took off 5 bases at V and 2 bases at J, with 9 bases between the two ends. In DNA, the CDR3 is TGTGCCAGCAGTCTGGGGTTCAACACTGAAGCTTTCTTT. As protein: CASSLGFNTEAFF.

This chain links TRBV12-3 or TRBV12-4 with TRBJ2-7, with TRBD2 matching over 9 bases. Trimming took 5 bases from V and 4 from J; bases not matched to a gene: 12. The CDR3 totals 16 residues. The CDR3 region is CASSPFSGSSIYEQYF. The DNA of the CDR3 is TGTGCCAGCAGTCCCTTTAGCGGGAGCTCTATTTACGAGCAGTACTTC.

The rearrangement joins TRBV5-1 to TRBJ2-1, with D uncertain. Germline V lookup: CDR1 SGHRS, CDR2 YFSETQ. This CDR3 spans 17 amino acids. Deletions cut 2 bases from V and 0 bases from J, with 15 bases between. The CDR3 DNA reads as TGCGCCAGCAGCTTTCGTTCAGTCTCAAACTCCTACAATGAGCAGTTCTTC. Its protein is CASSFRSVSNSYNEQFF.

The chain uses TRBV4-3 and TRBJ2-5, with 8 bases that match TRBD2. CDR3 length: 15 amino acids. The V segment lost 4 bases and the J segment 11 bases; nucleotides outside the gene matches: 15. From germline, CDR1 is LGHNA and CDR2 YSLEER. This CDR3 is CASSRPTSAFREQYF. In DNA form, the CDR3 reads TGCGCCAGCAGCCGACCGACTAGCGCCTTCAGGGAGCAGTACTTC.

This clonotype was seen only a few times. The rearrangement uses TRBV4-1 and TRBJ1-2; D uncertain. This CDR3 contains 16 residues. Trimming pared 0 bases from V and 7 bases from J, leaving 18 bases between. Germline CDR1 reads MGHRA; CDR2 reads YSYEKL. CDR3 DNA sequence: TGCGCCAGCAGCCAAGATAGCGGGGTGGTTCGTCGTGGCTACACCTTC. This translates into CASSQDSGVVRRGYTF.

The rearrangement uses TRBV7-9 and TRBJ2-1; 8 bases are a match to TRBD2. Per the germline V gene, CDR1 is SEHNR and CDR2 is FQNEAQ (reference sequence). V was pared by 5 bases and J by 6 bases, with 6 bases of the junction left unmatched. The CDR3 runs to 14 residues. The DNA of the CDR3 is TGTGCCAGCAGCCCCCGGACTAGCAGCAATGAGCAGTTCTTC. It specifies CASSPRTSSNEQFF.

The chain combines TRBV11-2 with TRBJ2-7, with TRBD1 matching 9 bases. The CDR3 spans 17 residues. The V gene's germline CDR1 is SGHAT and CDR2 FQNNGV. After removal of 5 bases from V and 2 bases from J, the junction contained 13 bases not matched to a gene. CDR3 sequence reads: CASSPIRGDRDAYEQYF. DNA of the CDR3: TGTGCCAGCAGCCCAATTAGGGGGGACAGGGATGCCTACGAGCAGTACTTC.

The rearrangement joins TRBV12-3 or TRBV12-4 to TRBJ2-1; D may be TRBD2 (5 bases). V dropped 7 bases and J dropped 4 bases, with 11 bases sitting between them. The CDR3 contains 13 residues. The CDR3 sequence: CASTAGSYNEQFF. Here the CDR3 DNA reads TGTGCCAGCACCGCGGGCTCTTACAATGAGCAGTTCTTC.

The CDR3: CASSTTVTEAFF. In DNA, the CDR3 is TGTGCCAGCAGTACGACAGTGACTGAAGCTTTCTTT. The chain carries TRBV6-6 and TRBJ1-1; D perhaps matches TRBD1 (5 bases). Trimming pared 5 bases from V and 5 bases from J, leaving 9 bases between. This CDR3 is built from 12 residues. CDR1 and CDR2 from the germline V gene are MNHNY and SVGAGI (reference sequence).

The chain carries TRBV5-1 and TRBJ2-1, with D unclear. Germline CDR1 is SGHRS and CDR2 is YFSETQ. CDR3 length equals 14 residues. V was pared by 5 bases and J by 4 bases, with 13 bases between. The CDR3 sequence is CASSSSTQYNEQFF. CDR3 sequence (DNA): TGCGCCAGCAGTTCTAGTACACAGTACAATGAGCAGTTCTTC.

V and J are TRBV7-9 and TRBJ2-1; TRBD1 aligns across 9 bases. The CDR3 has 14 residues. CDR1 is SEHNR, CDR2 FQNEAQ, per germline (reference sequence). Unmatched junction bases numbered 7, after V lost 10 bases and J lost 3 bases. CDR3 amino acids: CAIHTGQGYNEQFF. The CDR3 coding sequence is TGTGCCATCCATACGGGACAGGGCTACAATGAGCAGTTCTTC.

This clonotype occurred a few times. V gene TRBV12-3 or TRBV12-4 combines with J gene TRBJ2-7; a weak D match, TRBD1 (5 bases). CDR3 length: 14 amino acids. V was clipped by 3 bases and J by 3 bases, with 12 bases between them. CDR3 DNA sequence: TGTGCCAGCAGTTTGCCCCCCAGGGTCTACGAGCAGTACTTC. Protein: CASSLPPRVYEQYF.

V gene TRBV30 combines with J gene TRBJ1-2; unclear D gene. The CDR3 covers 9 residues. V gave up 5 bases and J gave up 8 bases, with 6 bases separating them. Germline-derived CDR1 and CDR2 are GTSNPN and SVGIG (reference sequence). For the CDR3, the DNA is TGTGCCTGGCCCGAAGGCTACACCTTC. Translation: CAWPEGYTF.

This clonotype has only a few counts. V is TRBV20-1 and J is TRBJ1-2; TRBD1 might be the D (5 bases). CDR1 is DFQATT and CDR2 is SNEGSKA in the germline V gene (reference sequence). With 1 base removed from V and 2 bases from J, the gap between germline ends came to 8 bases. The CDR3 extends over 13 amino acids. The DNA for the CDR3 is TGCAGTGCTAGAGTGGGGCGGAACTATGGCTACACCTTC. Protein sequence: CSARVGRNYGYTF.

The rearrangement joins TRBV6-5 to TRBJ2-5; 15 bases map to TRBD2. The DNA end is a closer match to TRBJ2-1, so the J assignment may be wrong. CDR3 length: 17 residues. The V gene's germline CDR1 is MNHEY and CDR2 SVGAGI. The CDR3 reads CASSYSGLAGGQETQFF. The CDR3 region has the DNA TGTGCCAGCAGTTACTCTGGACTAGCGGGGGGGCAAGAGACCCAGTTCTTC.

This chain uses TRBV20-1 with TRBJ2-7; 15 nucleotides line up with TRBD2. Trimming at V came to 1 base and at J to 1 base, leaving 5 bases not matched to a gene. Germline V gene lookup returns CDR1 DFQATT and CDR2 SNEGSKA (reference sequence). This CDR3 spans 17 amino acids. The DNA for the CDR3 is TGCAGTGCTAGAGGGACTAGCGGGAGGGCGAGGTCCTACGAGCAGTACTTC. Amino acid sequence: CSARGTSGRARSYEQYF.

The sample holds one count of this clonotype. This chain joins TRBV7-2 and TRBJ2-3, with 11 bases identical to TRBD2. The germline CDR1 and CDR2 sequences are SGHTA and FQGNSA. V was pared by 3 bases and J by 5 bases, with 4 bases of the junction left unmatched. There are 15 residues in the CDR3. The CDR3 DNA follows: TGTGCCAGCAGCTTGGTAGCGGGGGGGCTAGATACGCAGTATTTT. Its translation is CASSLVAGGLDTQYF.

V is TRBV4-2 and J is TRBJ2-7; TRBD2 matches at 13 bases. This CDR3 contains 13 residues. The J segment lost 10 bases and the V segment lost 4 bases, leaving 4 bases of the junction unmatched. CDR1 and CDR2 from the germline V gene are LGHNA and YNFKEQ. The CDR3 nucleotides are TGTGCCAGCAGCCCGGGACTAGCGGGGCCCCAGTACTTC. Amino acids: CASSPGLAGPQYF.

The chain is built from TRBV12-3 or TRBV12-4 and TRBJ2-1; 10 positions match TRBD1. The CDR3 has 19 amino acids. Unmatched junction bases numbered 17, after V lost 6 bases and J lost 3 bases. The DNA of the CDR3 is TGTGCCAGCAGCCGAAGGGACAGGGGTTTGACCCTTGGCTACAATGAGCAGTTCTTC. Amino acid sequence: CASSRRDRGLTLGYNEQFF.

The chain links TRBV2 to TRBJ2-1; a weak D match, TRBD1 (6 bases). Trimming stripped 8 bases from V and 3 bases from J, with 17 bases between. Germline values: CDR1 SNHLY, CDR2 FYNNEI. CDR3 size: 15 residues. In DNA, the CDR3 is TGTGCCAGCCCGACCACCCGCAGGGGCTACAATGAGCAGTTCTTC. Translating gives CASPTTRRGYNEQFF. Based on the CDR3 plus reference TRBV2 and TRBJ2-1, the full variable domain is EPEVTQTPSHQVTQMGQEVILRCVPISNHLYFYWYRQILGQKVEFLVSFYNNEISEKSEIFDDQFSVERPDGSNFTLKIRSTKLEDSAMYFCASPTTRRGYNEQFFGPGTRLTVL.

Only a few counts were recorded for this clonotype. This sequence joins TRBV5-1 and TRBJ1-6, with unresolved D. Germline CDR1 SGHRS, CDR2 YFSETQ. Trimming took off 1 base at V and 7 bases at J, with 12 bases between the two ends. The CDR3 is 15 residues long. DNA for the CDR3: TGCGCCAGCAGCTTGCGGGGATTTGAGAATTCACCCCTCCACTTT. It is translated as CASSLRGFENSPLHF.

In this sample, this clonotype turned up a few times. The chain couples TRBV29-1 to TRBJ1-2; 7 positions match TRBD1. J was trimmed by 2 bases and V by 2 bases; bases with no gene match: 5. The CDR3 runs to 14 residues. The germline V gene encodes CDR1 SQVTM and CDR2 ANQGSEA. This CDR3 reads CSVERGQPNYGYTF. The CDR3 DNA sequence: TGCAGCGTTGAAAGGGGACAGCCCAACTATGGCTACACCTTC. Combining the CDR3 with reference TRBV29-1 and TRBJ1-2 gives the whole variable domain SAVISQKPSRDICQRGTSLTIQCQVDSQVTMMFWYRQQPGQSLTLIATANQGSEATYESGFVIDKFPISRPNLTFSTLTVSNMSPEDSSIYLCSVERGQPNYGYTFGSGTRLTVV.

The CDR3 loop reads CAISEKVSDGYGYTF. The CDR3 coding sequence is TGTGCCATCAGTGAGAAGGTCAGCGATGGCTATGGCTACACCTTC. V usage is TRBV10-3 and J usage is TRBJ1-2; D call uncertain. With 2 bases removed from V and 4 bases from J, the gap between germline ends came to 14 bases. This CDR3 spans 15 amino acids. The germline V gene has CDR1 ENHRY and CDR2 SYGVKD.